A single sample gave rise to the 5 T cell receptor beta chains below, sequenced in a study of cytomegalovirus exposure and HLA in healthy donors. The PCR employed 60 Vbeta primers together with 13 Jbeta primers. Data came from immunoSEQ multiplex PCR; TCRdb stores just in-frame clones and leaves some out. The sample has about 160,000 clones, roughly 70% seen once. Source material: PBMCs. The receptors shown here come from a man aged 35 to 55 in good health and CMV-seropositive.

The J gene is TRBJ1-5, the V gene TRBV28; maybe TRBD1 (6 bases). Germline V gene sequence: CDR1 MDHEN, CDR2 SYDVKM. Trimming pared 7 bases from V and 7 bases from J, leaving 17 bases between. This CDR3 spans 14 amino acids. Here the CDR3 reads CASTFRGQGQPQHF. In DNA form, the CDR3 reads TGTGCCAGCACTTTCAGGGGTCAGGGGCAGCCCCAGCATTTT. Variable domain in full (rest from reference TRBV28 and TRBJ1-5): DVKVTQSSRYLVKRTGEKVFLECVQDMDHENMFWYRQDPGLGLRLIYFSYDVKMKEKGDIPEGYSVSREKKERFSLILESASTNQTSMYLCASTFRGQGQPQHFGDGTRLSIL.

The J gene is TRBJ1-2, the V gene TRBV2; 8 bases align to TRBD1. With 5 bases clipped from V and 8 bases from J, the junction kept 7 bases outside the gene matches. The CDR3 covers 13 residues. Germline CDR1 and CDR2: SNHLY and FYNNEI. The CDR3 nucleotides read TGTGCCAGCAGTTCCGACAGGGGCTTCGGCTACACCTTC. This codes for CASSSDRGFGYTF.

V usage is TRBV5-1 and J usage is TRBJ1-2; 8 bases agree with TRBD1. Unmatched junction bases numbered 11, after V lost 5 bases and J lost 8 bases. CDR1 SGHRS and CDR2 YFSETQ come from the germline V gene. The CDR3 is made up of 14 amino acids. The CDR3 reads CASRTGQGSRGYTF. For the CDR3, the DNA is TGCGCCAGCAGGACAGGACAGGGAAGTCGCGGCTACACCTTC.

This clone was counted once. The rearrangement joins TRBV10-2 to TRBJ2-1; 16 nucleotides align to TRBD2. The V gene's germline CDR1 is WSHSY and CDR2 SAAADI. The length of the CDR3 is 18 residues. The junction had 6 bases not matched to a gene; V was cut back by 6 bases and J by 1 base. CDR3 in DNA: TGCGCCAGCAGGGGACTAGCGGGGGGGCGGGAGTCCTACAATGAGCAGTTCTTC. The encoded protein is CASRGLAGGRESYNEQFF.

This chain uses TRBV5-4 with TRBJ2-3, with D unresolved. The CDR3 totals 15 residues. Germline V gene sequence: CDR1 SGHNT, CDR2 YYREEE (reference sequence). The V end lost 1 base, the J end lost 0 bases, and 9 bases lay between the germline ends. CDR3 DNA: TGTGCCAGCAGCTTGAGGAGAGGTAGCACAGATACGCAGTATTTT. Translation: CASSLRRGSTDTQYF. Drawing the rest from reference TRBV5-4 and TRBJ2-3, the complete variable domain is ETGVTQSPTHLIKTRGQQVTLRCSSQSGHNTVSWYQQALGQGPQFIFQYYREEENGRGNFPPRFSGLQFPNYSSELNVNALELDDSALYLCASSLRRGSTDTQYFGPGTRLTVL.